The 8 T cell receptor beta chains below were found in one sample sequenced in a study of cytomegalovirus exposure and HLA in healthy donors. In the PCR, 60 Vbeta and 13 Jbeta primers were used. Clones were read by immunoSEQ multiplex PCR, and TCRdb kept only the in-frame ones, dropping some. The table includes more than 60,000 clones, approximately 79% detected once. Sequenced material: PBMCs. The receptors shown here come from a young woman in good health and CMV-seronegative.

The rearrangement uses TRBV11-2 and TRBJ2-5; D gene ambiguous. Trimming took off 5 bases at V and 7 bases at J, with 17 bases between the two ends. The germline V gene has CDR1 SGHAT and CDR2 FQNNGV. The CDR3 totals 14 residues. The CDR3 here is CASSPVLDSWTQYF. DNA of the CDR3: TGTGCCAGCAGCCCCGTCCTAGATTCTTGGACCCAGTACTTC.

V gene TRBV15 combines with J gene TRBJ1-5, with 7 nucleotides matching TRBD1. The CDR3 has 13 residues. V lost 6 bases and J lost 4; bases outside the gene matches: 3. Germline V gene lookup returns CDR1 LNHNV and CDR2 YYDKDF (reference sequence). CDR3 DNA: TGTGCCACCAGGCCGACAGGGAATCAGCCCCAGCATTTT. This codes for CATRPTGNQPQHF. Full variable domain (outside the CDR3, taken from reference TRBV15 and TRBJ1-5): DAMVIQNPRYQVTQFGKPVTLSCSQTLNHNVMYWYQQKSSQAPKLLFHYYDKDFNNEADTPDNFQSRRPNTSFCFLDIRSPGLGDTAMYLCATRPTGNQPQHFGDGTRLSIL.

V is TRBV4-1 and J is TRBJ2-1; D gene unclear. V shed 0 bases and J shed 4 bases, with 10 bases lying between them. CDR1 is MGHRA, CDR2 YSYEKL, per germline. CDR3 size: 15 residues. CDR3 amino acids: CASSQEQVSYNEQFF. CDR3 sequence (DNA): TGCGCCAGCAGCCAAGAGCAGGTCTCGTACAATGAGCAGTTCTTC.

V gene TRBV2 combines with J gene TRBJ2-1, with 9 bases fitting TRBD1. The germline CDR1 and CDR2 sequences are SNHLY and FYNNEI. There are 14 residues in the CDR3. J gave up 1 base and V 11 bases, and 6 bases lay outside the gene matches. CDR3 DNA: TGTGCCTCCCTGGACAGGGGTTCCTACAATGAGCAGTTCTTC. As protein: CASLDRGSYNEQFF.

This chain uses TRBV30 with TRBJ2-7; possibly TRBD2 for D (5 bases). Germline V gene lookup returns CDR1 GTSNPN and CDR2 SVGIG (reference sequence). V gave up 2 bases and J gave up 7 bases, with 9 bases separating them. The CDR3 extends over 11 amino acids. CDR3 region: CAWSQSGEQYF. Written as DNA, the CDR3 is TGTGCCTGGAGTCAATCGGGGGAGCAGTACTTC.

The CDR3 loop is CASSLRLAGGQETQYF. Here the CDR3 DNA reads TGTGCCAGCAGCTTAAGGCTAGCGGGGGGGCAGGAGACCCAGTACTTC. This sequence joins TRBV7-7 and TRBJ2-5; 12 bases are shared with TRBD2. CDR3 length: 16 amino acids. Germline V gene data show CDR1 as SSHAT and CDR2 as FNYEAQ (reference sequence). V lost 2 bases and J lost 5; bases outside the gene matches: 6.

The V and J genes are TRBV30 and TRBJ1-2, with 9 bases matching TRBD1. J was trimmed by 6 bases and V by 3 bases; bases with no gene match: 5. Germline V lookup: CDR1 GTSNPN, CDR2 SVGIG (reference sequence). The CDR3 is made up of 13 amino acids. CDR3 DNA: TGTGCCTGGAGCTCGGGACAGGGAGATGGCTACACCTTC. Its translation: CAWSSGQGDGYTF.

The chain uses TRBV6-5 and TRBJ1-1; 9 bases are shared with TRBD1. Germline loops: CDR1 MNHEY, CDR2 SVGAGI. V was pared by 4 bases and J by 1 base, with 1 base of the junction left unmatched. This CDR3 comprises 14 residues. CDR3 amino acids: CASSSTGGNTEAFF. CDR3 nucleotide sequence: TGTGCCAGCAGTTCGACAGGGGGGAACACTGAAGCTTTCTTT.